This T cell receptor (beta chain) was sequenced in a study of cytomegalovirus exposure and HLA in healthy donors. Worth noting for this clone: Its antigen is as yet unknown.

Overall study findings and caveats: About 87% or about 30% of the time was how often most TCR beta V segments were productive, according to an earlier analysis. Cytomegalovirus association was assigned to about 150 TCR beta chains.

PCR employed 60 Vbeta and 13 Jbeta primers. In the authors' workflow: In a later analysis, around 10 million of 65 million to 90 million unique beta chains occurred in at least two donors. TCRdb's copy holds only in-frame clones and misses some; the assay was immunoSEQ multiplex PCR. V and J calls and clone size are copied from that table; D and trimming were computed from the DNA. This sample carries 75,000 to 80,000 clones, 60% to 85% of them seen once, and the ten largest clones take 1.5% to 2%. This sequence was found in a man between 40 and 49 years old in good health and CMV-seronegative. The sample comprised PBMCs.

The CDR3 spells CASSSEYQETQYF. DNA for the CDR3: TGTGCCAGCAGTTCTGAGTACCAAGAGACCCAGTACTTC. The chain recombines TRBV6-5 with TRBJ2-5; unclear D gene. The germline V gene has CDR1 MNHEY and CDR2 SVGAGI. Trimming took 4 bases from V and 0 from J, leaving 6 bases between them. The CDR3 contains 13 residues.